The 6 T cell receptor beta chains listed next were all sequenced from one sample in a study of human T cells and chemical hapten exposure. Time point described: patch test 3, about 24 weeks after DPC sensitization. Stated treatment: therapeutic diphenylcyclopropenone sensitization with weekly scalp DPC. Each CDR3 protein gets one entry after TCRdb re-called the RACE reads with MiXCR. The table shows about 84,000 distinct CDR3 sequences, with 10% to 12% occurring only once. Source: whole blood, taken in connection with sensitization to the hapten diphenylcyclopropenone (DPC). The receptors here all came from a woman in her forties or fifties with alopecia areata. Some clones in this sample may be carry-over from other donors' samples.

This clonotype was observed a handful of times. The chain carries TRBV7-2 and TRBJ2-1, with 11 nucleotides matching TRBD2. This CDR3 is 17 amino acids long. Per the germline V gene, CDR1 is SGHTA and CDR2 is FQGNSA. V lost 5 bases and J lost 4; bases outside the gene matches: 10. The CDR3 sequence is CASSPNLAGGRYNEQFF. Written as DNA, the CDR3 is TGTGCCAGCAGCCCCAACCTAGCGGGAGGCCGGTACAATGAGCAGTTCTTC. The entire variable domain, with the rest obtained from reference TRBV7-2 and TRBJ2-1, is as follows: GAGVSQSPSNKVTEKGKDVELRCDPISGHTALYWYRQSLGQGLEFLIYFQGNSAPDKSGLPSDRFSAERTGGSVSTLTIQRTQQEDSAVYLCASSPNLAGGRYNEQFFGPGTRLTVL.

This chain connects TRBV14 to TRBJ2-1; D uncertain. Germline CDR1 SGHDN, CDR2 FVKESK. This CDR3 region has 15 residues. The V and J ends lost 0 bases and 6 bases respectively, with 12 bases between them. CDR3 sequence (DNA): TGTGCCAGCAGCCAAGACGAGGACCCCCGCAATGAGCAGTTCTTC. Translated, it gives CASSQDEDPRNEQFF.

This clonotype was counted at least ten times. The V gene is TRBV5-1, the J gene TRBJ2-1, with 9 bases fitting TRBD1. Unmatched junction bases numbered 1, after V lost 6 bases and J lost 0 bases. From germline, CDR1 is SGHRS and CDR2 YFSETQ. The CDR3 sequence is 14 residues long. The CDR3 sequence is CASKQGASYNEQFF. The CDR3 nucleotides read TGCGCCAGCAAACAGGGGGCCTCCTACAATGAGCAGTTCTTC.

This clonotype showed up many times. V usage is TRBV29-1 and J usage is TRBJ2-3; D gene uncertain. There are 12 residues in the CDR3. The germline CDR1 and CDR2 sequences are SQVTM and ANQGSEA. Trimming cost V 4 bases and J 5 bases, with 10 bases left between them. CDR3 DNA sequence: TGCAGCGTTGCCCTCTCGGGAGATACGCAGTATTTT. This sequence encodes CSVALSGDTQYF.

The genes are TRBV12-3 or TRBV12-4 and TRBJ1-5; the D gene is possibly TRBD1 (5 bases). Trimming took off 6 bases at V and 7 bases at J, with 19 bases between the two ends. This CDR3 contains 15 residues. CDR3 sequence (DNA): TGTGCCAGCAGCCAGGGCTTGGGTTTAAGGCAGCCCCAGCATTTT. This encodes CASSQGLGLRQPQHF.

This clonotype was recorded many times. The chain carries TRBV4-1 and TRBJ1-2; D perhaps matches TRBD1 (5 bases). This CDR3 contains 14 residues. The germline gives CDR1 MGHRA, CDR2 YSYEKL. The V end was cut by 0 bases, the J end by 9 bases, with 14 bases between. The CDR3 sequence: CASSQDGRVQSYTF. Here the CDR3 DNA reads TGCGCCAGCAGCCAAGATGGCAGGGTTCAGAGCTACACCTTC.